The present T cell receptor beta chain was sequenced within a study of graft-versus-host responses after intestinal transplantation. Produced via immunoSEQ multiplex PCR; TCRdb's table is partial and in-frame only. The profile shows roughly 15,000 clones, approximately 40% of them singletons. The researchers put some 200,000 CFSE-labeled responder cells into plates with some 200,000 irradiated, violet-dye-labeled stimulator cells. The reaction was completed, and proliferating CFSE-low CD3+CD4+ and CD3+CD8+ responders were then sorted. Germline values: CDR1 SNHLY, CDR2 FYNNEI. V shed 4 bases, J shed 8 bases, and the junction held 9 bases outside the gene matches. The CDR3 loop spans 15 amino acids. Study outcomes and limitations: GvH clone levels peaked in circulation, and this peak was associated with early post-transplant HvG declines.

This rearrangement joins TRBV2 to TRBJ2-4, with 9 positions matching TRBD1. Specimen: alloreactive CD8+ T cells from a mixed lymphocyte reaction culture, collected before intestinal transplant. Subset indicated: CFSE-low proliferating T cells sorted from roughly 6-day pre-transplant mixed lymphocyte reaction (GvH or HvG direction). The receptor comes from a human patient who received an intestinal transplant. CDR3 DNA sequence: TGTGCCAGCAGTGCGTCGACAGGGGGATTGGACATTCAGTACTTC. Encoded protein: CASSASTGGLDIQYF.